This TCR beta chain was identified during a study of shared clonotypes between healthy human individuals. As to this clone: What it binds is unknown.

Clones were sequenced by immunoSEQ multiplex PCR, and TCRdb holds only the in-frame ones, with some missing. The sample carries around 1.5 million clones, nearly 99% recorded once. Study findings and constraints: An anticipated effect of sequencing depth on clonotype sharing among donors was recognized. For sorted subsets, rarefaction showed incomplete sequencing despite large depth. Genetic and exposure-history diversity was limited by the small donor number.

J was trimmed by 3 bases and V by 3 bases; bases with no gene match: 10. Looked up from germline, CDR1 is LNHDA and CDR2 is SQIVND (reference sequence). CDR3 length equals 16 residues. V gene TRBV19 combines with J gene TRBJ1-2; 7 nucleotides align to TRBD1. Material: naive CD4+ T cells sorted from blood. The subset is: CD45RA+ positively selected. This TCR was recovered from a man aged 25 to 45 in good health. CDR3 nucleotides: TGTGCCAGTAGTATTATTTTTGGAGGGGGCGACTATGGCTACACCTTC. It is translated as CASSIIFGGGDYGYTF.